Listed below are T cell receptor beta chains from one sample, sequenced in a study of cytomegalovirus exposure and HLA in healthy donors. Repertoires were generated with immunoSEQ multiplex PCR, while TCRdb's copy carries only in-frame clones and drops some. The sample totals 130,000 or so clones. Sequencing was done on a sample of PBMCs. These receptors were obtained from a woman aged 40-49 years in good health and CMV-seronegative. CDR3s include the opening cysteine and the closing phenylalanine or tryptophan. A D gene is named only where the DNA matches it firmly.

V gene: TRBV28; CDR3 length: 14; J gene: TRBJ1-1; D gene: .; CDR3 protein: CASSLGGLDTEAFF; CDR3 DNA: TGTGCCAGCAGTTTGGGGGGACTGGACACTGAAGCTTTCTTT
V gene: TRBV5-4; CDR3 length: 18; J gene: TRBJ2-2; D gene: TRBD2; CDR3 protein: CASSPRTSGPINTGELFF; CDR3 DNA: TGTGCCAGCAGCCCTCGGACTAGCGGGCCAATAAACACCGGGGAGCTGTTTTTT
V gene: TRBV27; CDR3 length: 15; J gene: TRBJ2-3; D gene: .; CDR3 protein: CASSSPQAPTDTQYF; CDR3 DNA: TGTGCCAGCAGTTCCCCACAGGCGCCCACAGATACGCAGTATTTT
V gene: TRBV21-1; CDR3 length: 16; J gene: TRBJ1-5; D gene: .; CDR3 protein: CASSIGTGGAKQPQHF; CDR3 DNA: TGTGCCAGCAGCATAGGGACAGGGGGCGCAAAACAGCCCCAGCATTTT
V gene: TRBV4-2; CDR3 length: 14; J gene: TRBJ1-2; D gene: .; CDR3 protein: CASSQDRTSYGYTF; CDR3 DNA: TGTGCCAGCAGCCAAGATAGGACATCCTATGGCTACACCTTC
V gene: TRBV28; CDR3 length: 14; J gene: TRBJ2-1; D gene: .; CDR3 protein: CASSLLSSYNEQFF; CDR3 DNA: TGTGCCAGCAGTTTACTGAGCTCCTACAATGAGCAGTTCTTC
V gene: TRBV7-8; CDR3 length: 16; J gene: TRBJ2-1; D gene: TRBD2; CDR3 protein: CASSLGSGASYNEQFF; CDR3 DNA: TGTGCCAGCAGCTTAGGTAGCGGGGCCTCATACAATGAGCAGTTCTTC
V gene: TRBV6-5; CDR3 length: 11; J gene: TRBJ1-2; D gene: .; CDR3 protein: CASSQGQGYTF; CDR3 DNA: TGTGCCAGCTCACAGGGTCAGGGCTACACCTTC
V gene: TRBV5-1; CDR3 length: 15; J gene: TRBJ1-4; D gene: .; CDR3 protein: CASSLEVPENEKLFF; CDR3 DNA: TGCGCCAGCAGCTTGGAGGTCCCGGAGAATGAAAAACTGTTTTTT
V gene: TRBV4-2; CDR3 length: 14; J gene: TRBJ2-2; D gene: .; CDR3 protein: CASSQSGADGELFF; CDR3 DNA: TGTGCCAGCAGCCAGTCAGGGGCGGACGGGGAGCTGTTTTTT
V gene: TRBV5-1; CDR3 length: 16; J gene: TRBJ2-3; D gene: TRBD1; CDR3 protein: CASSLEAGGSTDTQYF; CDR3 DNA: TGCGCCAGCAGCTTGGAGGCAGGGGGTAGCACAGATACGCAGTATTTT
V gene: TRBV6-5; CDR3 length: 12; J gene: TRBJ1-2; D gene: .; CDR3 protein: CASSLQGYGYTF; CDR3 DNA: TGTGCCAGCAGTCTCCAGGGGTATGGCTACACCTTC
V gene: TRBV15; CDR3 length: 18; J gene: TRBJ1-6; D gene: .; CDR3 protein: CATSSITGFESRNSPLHF; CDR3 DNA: TGTGCCACCAGCAGCATCACAGGGTTTGAATCTCGGAATTCACCCCTCCACTTT
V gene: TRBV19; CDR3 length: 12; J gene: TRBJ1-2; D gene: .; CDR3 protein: CASSIQVGGYTF; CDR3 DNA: TGTGCCAGTAGTATTCAGGTTGGGGGCTACACCTTC
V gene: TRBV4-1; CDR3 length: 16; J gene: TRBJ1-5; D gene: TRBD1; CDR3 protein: CASSQGQGVSNQPQHF; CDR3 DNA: TGCGCCAGCAGCCAGGGACAGGGGGTTAGCAATCAGCCCCAGCATTTT
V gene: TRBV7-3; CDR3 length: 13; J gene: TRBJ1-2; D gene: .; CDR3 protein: CASSGGDGYGYTF; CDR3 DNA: TGTGCCAGCAGCGGGGGGGATGGGTATGGCTACACCTTC
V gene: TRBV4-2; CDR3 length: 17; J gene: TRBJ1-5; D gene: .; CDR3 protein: CASSQVDKKGSNQPQHF; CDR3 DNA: TGTGCCAGCAGCCAAGTGGACAAGAAGGGGAGCAATCAGCCCCAGCATTTT
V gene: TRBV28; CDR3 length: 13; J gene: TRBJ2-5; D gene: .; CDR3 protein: CASRLQGVETQYF; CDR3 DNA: TGTGCCAGCAGACTACAGGGAGTAGAGACCCAGTACTTC
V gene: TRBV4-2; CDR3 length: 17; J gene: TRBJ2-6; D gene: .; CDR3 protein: CASSQGQVLSGANVLTF; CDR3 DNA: TGTGCCAGCAGCCAAGGACAGGTTCTCTCTGGGGCCAACGTCCTGACTTTC
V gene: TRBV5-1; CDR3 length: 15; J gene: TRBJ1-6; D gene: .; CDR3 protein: CASSLARGSNSPLHF; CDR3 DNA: TGCGCCAGCAGCTTGGCCAGGGGTTCTAATTCACCCCTCCACTTT
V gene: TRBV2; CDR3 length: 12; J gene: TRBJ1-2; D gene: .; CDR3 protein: CASSVGGDGYTF; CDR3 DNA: TGTGCCAGCAGTGTCGGAGGGGATGGCTACACCTTC
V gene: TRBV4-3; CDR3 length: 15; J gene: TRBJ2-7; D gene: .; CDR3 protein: CASSQYRQANYEQYF; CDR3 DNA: TGCGCCAGCAGCCAGTATAGACAGGCAAATTACGAGCAGTACTTC
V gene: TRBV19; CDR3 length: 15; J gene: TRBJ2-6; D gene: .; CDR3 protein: CASRPGGPGANVLTF; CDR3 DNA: TGTGCCAGTAGGCCTGGAGGCCCTGGGGCCAACGTCCTGACTTTC
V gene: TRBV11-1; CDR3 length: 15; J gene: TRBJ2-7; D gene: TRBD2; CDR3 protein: CASSYGTSGVVEQYF; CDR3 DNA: TGTGCCAGCAGCTATGGGACTAGCGGGGTAGTCGAGCAGTACTTC
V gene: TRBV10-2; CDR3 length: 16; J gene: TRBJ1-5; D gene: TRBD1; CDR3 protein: CASSSGTGGGNQPQHF; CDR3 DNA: TGCGCCAGCAGTTCCGGGACAGGGGGAGGTAATCAGCCCCAGCATTTT
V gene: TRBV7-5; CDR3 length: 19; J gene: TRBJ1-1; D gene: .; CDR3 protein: CARSPPGRQGGAANTEAFF; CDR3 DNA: TGTGCCAGAAGCCCCCCGGGGCGACAGGGGGGAGCCGCGAACACTGAAGCTTTCTTT
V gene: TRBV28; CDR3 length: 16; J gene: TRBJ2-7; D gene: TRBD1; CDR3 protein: CASSWTGPSNSYEQYF; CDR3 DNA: TGTGCCAGCAGTTGGACAGGGCCCTCGAACTCCTACGAGCAGTACTTC
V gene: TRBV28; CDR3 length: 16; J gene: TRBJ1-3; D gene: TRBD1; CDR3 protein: CASSRNPQGAGNTIYF; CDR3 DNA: TGTGCCAGCAGTAGGAACCCACAGGGGGCTGGAAACACCATATATTTT
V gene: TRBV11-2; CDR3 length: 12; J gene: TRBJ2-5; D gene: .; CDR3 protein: CASSLDRETQYF; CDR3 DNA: TGTGCCAGCAGTTTAGACCGGGAGACCCAGTACTTC
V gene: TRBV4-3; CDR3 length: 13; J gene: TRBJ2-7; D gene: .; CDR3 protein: CASSHDTAYEQYF; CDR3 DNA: TGCGCCAGCAGCCACGACACCGCCTACGAGCAGTACTTC
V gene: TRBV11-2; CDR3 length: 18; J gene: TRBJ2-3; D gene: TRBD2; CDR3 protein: CASRFIRGRGGRTDTQYF; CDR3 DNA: TGTGCCAGCAGGTTCATTAGGGGGCGGGGGGGCCGGACAGATACGCAGTATTTT
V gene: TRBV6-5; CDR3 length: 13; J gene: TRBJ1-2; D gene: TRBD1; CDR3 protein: CASRTGQGITWTF; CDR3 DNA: TGTGCCAGCAGAACGGGACAGGGTATTACGTGGACCTTC
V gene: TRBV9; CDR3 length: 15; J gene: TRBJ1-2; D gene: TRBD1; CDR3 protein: CASSAGRDRVYGYTF; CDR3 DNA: TGCGCCAGCAGCGCAGGACGGGACAGGGTATATGGCTACACCTTC
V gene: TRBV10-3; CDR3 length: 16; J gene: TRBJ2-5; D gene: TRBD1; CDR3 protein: CAISESGQGSQETQYF; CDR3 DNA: TGTGCCATCAGTGAGTCCGGACAGGGGTCCCAAGAGACCCAGTACTTC
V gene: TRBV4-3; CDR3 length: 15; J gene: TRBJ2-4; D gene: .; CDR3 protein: CASSQDGAVKNIQYF; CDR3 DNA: TGCGCCAGCAGCCAAGATGGGGCAGTTAAAAACATTCAGTACTTC
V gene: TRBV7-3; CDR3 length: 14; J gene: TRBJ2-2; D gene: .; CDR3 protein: CASSSTLRSGELFF; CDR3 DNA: TGTGCCAGCAGCTCAACTCTTCGGTCGGGGGAGCTGTTTTTT
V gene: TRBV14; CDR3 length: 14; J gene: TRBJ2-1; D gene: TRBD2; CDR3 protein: CASSQGLAGAGQFF; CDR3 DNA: TGTGCCAGCAGCCAAGGACTAGCGGGGGCGGGGCAGTTCTTC
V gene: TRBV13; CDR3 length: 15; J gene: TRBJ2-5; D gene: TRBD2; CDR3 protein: CASSLQRGPGETQYF; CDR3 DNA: TGTGCCAGCAGCTTACAGCGGGGGCCTGGAGAGACCCAGTACTTC
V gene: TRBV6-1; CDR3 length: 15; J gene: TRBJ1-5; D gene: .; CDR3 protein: CASSDRAGGNQPQHF; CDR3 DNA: TGTGCCAGCAGTGATAGGGCAGGGGGCAATCAGCCCCAGCATTTT